This is a list of T cell receptor beta chains from one sample in a study of OX40 agonist ivuxolimab in advanced cancers. TCRdb's table, derived via immunoSEQ multiplex PCR, lists solely in-frame clones and lacks some. Of about 35,000 clones in the sample, approximately 79% are singletons; the top ten hold about 14%. Source: CD4+ or CD8+ T cells sorted from blood, taken in a trial of the OX40 agonist ivuxolimab. These TCRs come from an adult with an advanced solid tumor such as melanoma, head and neck, liver or kidney cancer. Each CDR3 is given with its conserved first and last residue. A D gene is named only where the DNA matches it firmly. A clone size is listed for some rows: how often the clone was seen (once, few, many), or a class if it is expanded.

j_gene	d_gene	v_gene	abundance	CDR3aa	CDR3nt
TRBJ1-6	.	TRBV2	.	CASSEVVGQNSPLHF	TGTGCCAGCAGTGAGGTGGTCGGGCAGAATTCACCCCTCCACTTT
TRBJ1-1	TRBD1	TRBV4-1	.	CASSQADRGLRTEAFF	TGCGCCAGCAGCCAAGCCGACAGGGGGCTTAGGACTGAAGCTTTCTTT
TRBJ1-1	.	TRBV10-2	.	CASSEIRVGEAFF	TGCGCCAGCAGTGAGATAAGGGTAGGAGAAGCTTTCTTT
TRBJ2-3	TRBD2	TRBV10-3	.	CAIRTSGSTDTQYF	TGTGCCATCCGGACTAGCGGATCCACAGATACGCAGTATTTT
TRBJ1-1	.	TRBV28	few	CASSLGERLTMNTEAFF	TGTGCCAGCAGTTTAGGGGAGAGGCTGACCATGAACACTGAAGCTTTCTTT
TRBJ1-1	TRBD1	TRBV18	.	CASSPPNRGLAFF	TGTGCCAGCTCACCACCGAACAGGGGGTTGGCTTTCTTT
TRBJ1-1	.	TRBV29-1	few	CSAGGWNTEAFF	TGCAGCGCCGGGGGGTGGAACACTGAAGCTTTCTTT
TRBJ1-2	.	TRBV6-6	.	CASSRGLYGYTF	TGTGCCAGCAGTAGGGGTCTATATGGCTACACCTTC
TRBJ1-3	.	TRBV6-5	.	CASSFRDSGNTIYF	TGTGCCAGCAGTTTCCGGGACTCTGGAAACACCATATATTTT
TRBJ2-7	TRBD1	TRBV11-1	.	CASAGQGSYEQYF	TGTGCCAGCGCGGGACAGGGATCCTACGAGCAGTACTTC
TRBJ2-3	.	TRBV19	once	CASSDQSRTDTQYF	TGTGCCAGTAGTGACCAAAGTCGTACAGATACGCAGTATTTT
TRBJ2-5	.	TRBV7-9	.	CASSLAQASRGETQYF	TGTGCCAGCAGCTTAGCGCAGGCCTCCCGGGGAGAGACCCAGTACTTC
TRBJ2-7	TRBD2	TRBV6-1	.	CASSNLAGGGYEQYF	TGTGCCAGCAGTAACCTAGCGGGAGGTGGGTACGAGCAGTACTTC
TRBJ2-7	TRBD1	TRBV13	.	CASSFRDRGHDEQYF	TGTGCCAGCAGCTTCCGGGACAGGGGTCACGACGAGCAGTACTTC
TRBJ2-5	TRBD2	TRBV4-2	few	CASSQGSGGETQYF	TGTGCCAGCAGCCAAGGAAGCGGGGGTGAGACCCAGTACTTC
TRBJ2-7	TRBD1	TRBV4-1	.	CASSRRMYSRDRDSEQYF	TGCGCCAGCAGCAGACGGATGTACAGCCGGGACAGGGACTCCGAGCAGTACTTC
TRBJ2-3	TRBD2	TRBV2	.	CASSFLAGAGDTQYF	TGTGCCAGCAGTTTTCTAGCGGGGGCTGGAGATACGCAGTATTTT
TRBJ2-2	TRBD2	TRBV7-3	few	CASSLGSGGTGELFF	TGTGCCAGCAGCTTAGGATCGGGGGGCACCGGGGAGCTGTTTTTT
TRBJ2-3	.	TRBV9	few	CASSAGGDTQYF	TGTGCCAGCAGCGCGGGCGGAGATACGCAGTATTTT
TRBJ2-2	TRBD2	TRBV27	.	CASSLLAGGNTGELFF	TGTGCCAGCAGCTTACTAGCGGGGGGGAACACCGGGGAGCTGTTTTTT
TRBJ2-7	.	TRBV2	few	CASRDRGLLHYEQYF	TGTGCCAGCAGGGACCGGGGACTCCTACACTACGAGCAGTACTTC
TRBJ1-5	.	TRBV4-2	once	CASSQSESGGKPQHF	TGTGCCAGCAGCCAGTCCGAATCCGGCGGCAAGCCCCAGCATTTT
TRBJ2-7	.	TRBV7-8	.	CASSPRRGAGEQYF	TGTGCCAGCAGCCCCCGGCGAGGGGCGGGAGAGCAGTACTTC
TRBJ2-7	.	TRBV9	medium-sized	CASSVYGQGIAEQYF	TGTGCCAGCAGCGTATATGGTCAGGGAATCGCCGAGCAGTACTTC
TRBJ1-5	.	TRBV5-5	.	CASSLARSGGQPQHF	TGTGCCAGCAGCTTGGCCCGTTCTGGGGGACAGCCCCAGCATTTT
TRBJ2-1	.	TRBV9	few	CASSPYIGGEQFF	TGTGCCAGCAGCCCGTATATAGGTGGTGAGCAGTTCTTC
TRBJ1-5	.	TRBV7-8	.	CASSLGRGNSNQPQHF	TGTGCCAGCAGCTTAGGAAGGGGGAATAGCAATCAGCCCCAGCATTTT
TRBJ2-1	.	TRBV7-2	once	CASSPVRTEQFF	TGTGCCAGCAGCCCCGTCCGGACTGAGCAGTTCTTC
TRBJ2-6	.	TRBV19	.	CASSLSPGESGANVLTF	TGTGCCAGTAGTCTTAGCCCGGGGGAGTCTGGGGCCAACGTCCTGACTTTC
TRBJ1-2	.	TRBV5-1	.	CASSLETGTGYGYTF	TGCGCCAGCAGCTTGGAAACAGGGACTGGCTATGGCTACACCTTC
TRBJ2-5	TRBD2	TRBV9	.	CASSVSGTTEETQYF	TGTGCCAGCAGCGTAAGCGGGACTACAGAAGAGACCCAGTACTTC
TRBJ2-7	TRBD1	TRBV16	.	CASRRDRDRSYEQYF	TGTGCCAGCAGACGTGACAGGGACCGGTCCTACGAGCAGTACTTC
TRBJ1-6	.	TRBV2	.	CASLQSSYNSPLHF	TGTGCCAGCCTACAGAGCTCCTATAATTCACCCCTCCACTTT
TRBJ2-3	.	TRBV6-6	few	CASSYPPSGSTDTQYF	TGTGCCAGCAGTTACCCCCCCAGCGGGAGCACAGATACGCAGTATTTT
TRBJ2-7	.	TRBV6-5	.	CASSTGRISTYEQYF	TGTGCCAGCAGTACGGGACGGATATCTACCTACGAGCAGTACTTC
TRBJ2-5	TRBD1	TRBV7-3	.	CASSSGDRDETQYF	TGTGCCAGCAGCTCCGGGGACAGGGATGAGACCCAGTACTTC
TRBJ2-7	TRBD2	TRBV12-5	.	CASGTTPRDYTYEQYF	TGTGCTAGTGGTACCACCCCCCGGGACTACACCTACGAGCAGTACTTC
TRBJ1-1	.	TRBV6-5	.	CASLLHGDSNTEAFF	TGTGCCAGCCTCCTCCACGGGGACTCGAACACTGAAGCTTTCTTT
TRBJ1-1	.	TRBV5-6	.	CASSLATGLRTEAFF	TGTGCCAGCAGCTTGGCCACGGGACTACGGACTGAAGCTTTCTTT
TRBJ1-5	.	TRBV7-9	.	CASASTGNQPQHF	TGTGCCAGCGCCTCTACAGGGAATCAGCCCCAGCATTTT
TRBJ1-2	.	TRBV5-1	.	CASSLVSGSRQIYGYTF	TGCGCCAGCAGCTTGGTCTCTGGGTCCAGGCAGATCTATGGCTACACCTTC
TRBJ2-7	.	TRBV19	once	CASIGEAYEQYF	TGTGCCAGCATAGGGGAGGCCTACGAGCAGTACTTC
TRBJ2-7	TRBD2	TRBV9	.	CASSEREATYEQYF	TGTGCCAGCAGCGAACGGGAGGCGACCTACGAGCAGTACTTC
TRBJ2-7	.	TRBV19	.	CASSARDNSYEQYF	TGTGCCAGTAGTGCCCGGGACAACTCCTACGAGCAGTACTTC
TRBJ1-4	.	TRBV5-1	.	CASSLGLTTPNEKLFF	TGCGCCAGCAGCTTAGGACTGACTACCCCTAATGAAAAACTGTTTTTT
TRBJ2-5	.	TRBV29-1	.	CSVAPAARETQYF	TGCAGCGTCGCCCCTGCGGCTCGGGAGACCCAGTACTTC
TRBJ2-1	TRBD2	TRBV10-3	.	CATSRLASSNEQFF	TGTGCCACCAGCCGACTAGCGAGTAGCAATGAGCAGTTCTTC
TRBJ1-2	TRBD1	TRBV7-9	.	CASSLLQGSYTF	TGTGCCAGCAGCTTACTACAGGGGAGCTACACCTTC
TRBJ1-5	.	TRBV28	.	CASSRDSNQPQHF	TGTGCCAGCAGCCGGGACAGCAATCAGCCCCAGCATTTT
TRBJ2-7	.	TRBV7-9	.	CASSRAGGAYEQYF	TGTGCCAGCAGCCGGGCAGGGGGGGCATACGAGCAGTACTTC
TRBJ2-5	.	TRBV18	.	CASSPNLGRETQYF	TGTGCCAGCTCACCGAATCTGGGAAGAGAGACCCAGTACTTC
TRBJ2-7	.	TRBV6-1	.	CASSDPNLSSYEQYF	TGTGCCAGCAGTGACCCCAATCTGAGCTCCTACGAGCAGTACTTC
TRBJ2-1	.	TRBV5-8	.	CASSFYTGPPPYNEQFF	TGTGCCAGCAGCTTTTACACAGGGCCACCTCCCTACAATGAGCAGTTCTTC
TRBJ2-1	TRBD2	TRBV4-2	.	CASRNRGEGRGQFF	TGTGCCAGCAGAAATCGCGGGGAGGGCCGAGGGCAGTTCTTC
TRBJ2-7	.	TRBV7-2	.	CASSSVVSYEQYF	TGTGCCAGCAGCTCGGTGGTCTCCTACGAGCAGTACTTC